The present T cell receptor (beta chain) was sequenced within a study of T cells in tuberculosis. Whole-study context: Sequenced TCRs come from CD1B-GMM tetramer-binding T cells.

This table comes from immunoSEQ multiplex PCR, and its TCRdb copy is limited to in-frame clones, with some not included. The data contain around 45,000 clones, approximately 94% of them seen just once; the ten biggest clones take up 1.9%. The CDR3 runs to 15 residues. Germline assignment: CDR1 MNHEY and CDR2 SVGAGI. Between the trimmed V and J ends, which lost 6 bases and 1 base, there was a span of 12 bases. This sequence originates from a donor aged 10 to 29 with latent tuberculosis or without tuberculosis infection. Some clones in this sample may be carry-over from other donors' samples. V is TRBV6-5 and J is TRBJ2-2, with D perhaps TRBD2 (5 bases). The sample comprised PBMCs. CDR3 region: CASSSLGENTGELFF. The CDR3 region has the DNA TGTGCCAGCAGCTCACTAGGCGAGAACACCGGGGAGCTGTTTTTT.